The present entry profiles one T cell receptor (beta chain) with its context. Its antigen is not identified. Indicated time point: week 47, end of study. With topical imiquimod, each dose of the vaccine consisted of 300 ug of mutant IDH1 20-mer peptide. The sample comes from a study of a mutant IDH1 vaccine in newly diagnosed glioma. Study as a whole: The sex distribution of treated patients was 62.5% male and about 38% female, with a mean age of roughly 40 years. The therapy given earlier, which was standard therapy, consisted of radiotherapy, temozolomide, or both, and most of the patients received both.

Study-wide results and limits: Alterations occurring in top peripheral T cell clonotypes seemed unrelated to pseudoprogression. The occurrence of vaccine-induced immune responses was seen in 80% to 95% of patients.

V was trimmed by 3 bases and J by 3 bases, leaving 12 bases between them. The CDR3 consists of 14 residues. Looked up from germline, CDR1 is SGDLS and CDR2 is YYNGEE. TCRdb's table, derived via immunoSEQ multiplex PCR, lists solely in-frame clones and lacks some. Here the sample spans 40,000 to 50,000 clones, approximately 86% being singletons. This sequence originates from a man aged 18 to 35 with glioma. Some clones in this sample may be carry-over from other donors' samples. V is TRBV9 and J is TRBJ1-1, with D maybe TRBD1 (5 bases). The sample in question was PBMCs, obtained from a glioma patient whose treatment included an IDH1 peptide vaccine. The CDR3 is CASSARGGDTEAFF. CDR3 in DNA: TGTGCCAGCAGCGCGCGGGGGGGGGACACTGAAGCTTTCTTT.